Below are 8 T cell receptor beta chains sequenced from a single sample in a study of blood T cell repertoires in COVID-19. Profiled with immunoSEQ multiplex PCR; TCRdb holds only in-frame clones, not every one. Of 130,000 to 150,000 clones in the sample, about three quarters were seen once. Sequenced sample: peripheral blood. The source is a man aged 80 or over with acute or convalescent COVID-19.

This clone showed up just once. The V gene is TRBV24-1, the J gene TRBJ2-3, with TRBD2 matching over 9 bases. Germline CDR1 and CDR2: KGHDR and SFDVKD. Trimming took 5 bases from V and 4 from J; bases not matched to a gene: 6. This CDR3 contains 15 residues. For the CDR3, the DNA is TGTGCCACCAGTGGGAGCGGGGGGAGGGCAGATACGCAGTATTTT. Protein sequence: CATSGSGGRADTQYF.

The chain employs TRBV7-3 and TRBJ1-5, with a possible D match to TRBD1 (5 bases). Looked up from germline, CDR1 is SGHTA and CDR2 is FQGTGA. CDR3 size: 14 residues. The V end was cut by 2 bases, the J end by 4 bases, with 9 bases between. DNA for the CDR3: TGTGCCAGCAGCTTATGCCAGGGAAATCAGCCCCAGCATTTT. Translated: CASSLCQGNQPQHF.

This clone was counted many times. The chain recombines TRBV7-6 with TRBJ2-2; 10 bases agree with TRBD2. The V gene's germline CDR1 is SGHVS and CDR2 FNYEAQ. V lost 5 bases and J lost 4; bases outside the gene matches: 4. This CDR3 has 15 residues. The CDR3 protein is CASSVGTSVTGELFF. The CDR3 region has the DNA TGTGCCAGCAGCGTGGGGACTAGCGTCACCGGGGAGCTGTTTTTT.

This clone was seen once. The chain couples TRBV9 to TRBJ2-3, with 7 nucleotides matching TRBD2. There are 16 residues in the CDR3. V shed 0 bases, J shed 0 bases, and the junction held 4 bases outside the gene matches. Germline values: CDR1 SGDLS, CDR2 YYNGEE. CDR3 sequence: CASSVEAGVSTDTQYF. The CDR3 bases are TGTGCCAGCAGCGTAGAGGCGGGGGTGAGCACAGATACGCAGTATTTT.

This clone appeared a single time. CDR3 bases: TGCAGTGCTAGTGTCTCTTCCTACGAGCAGTACTTC. It codes for CSASVSSYEQYF. The rearrangement joins TRBV20-1 to TRBJ2-7; D gene uncertain. The CDR3 spans 12 residues. Germline CDR1 DFQATT, CDR2 SNEGSKA (reference sequence). Trimming pared 3 bases from V and 1 base from J, leaving 7 bases between.

This clone showed up just once. V and J are TRBV3-1 (or the pseudogene TRBV3-2) and TRBJ1-1, with D unclear. The CDR3 totals 15 residues. Germline V gene data show CDR1 as LGHDT and CDR2 as YNNKEL (reference sequence). Trimming took off 1 base at V and 0 bases at J, with 9 bases between the two ends. The CDR3 nucleotides read TGTGCCAGCAGCCAAGTTGGCGGGGTGAACACTGAAGCTTTCTTT. This gives the protein CASSQVGGVNTEAFF.

This clone showed up just a few times. CDR3 coding DNA: TGTGCCAGCAGTTACGGGACACACCGGTCGGGTGGCTACACCTTC. This sequence encodes CASSYGTHRSGGYTF. The rearrangement uses TRBV6-2 or TRBV6-3 and TRBJ1-2; tentatively, D is TRBD1 (6 bases). V lost 2 bases and J 7 bases, leaving 17 bases between the germline ends. The CDR3 is 15 residues long. Germline loops: CDR1 MNHEY, CDR2 SVGEGT.

The chain links TRBV4-1 to TRBJ2-4, with no clear D. V gave up 0 bases and J gave up 3 bases, with 6 bases separating them. Germline assignment: CDR1 MGHRA and CDR2 YSYEKL. This CDR3 comprises 14 residues. CDR3 nucleotide sequence: TGCGCCAGCAGCCAAGATTTTAACAAAAACATTCAGTACTTC. This codes for CASSQDFNKNIQYF.